The 14 T cell receptor beta chains below were found in one sample sequenced in a study of shared clonotypes between healthy human individuals. Sequenced by immunoSEQ multiplex PCR; TCRdb stores in-frame clones only, minus some. There are approximately 2.5 million clones in the sample; around nine tenths occur only once, and 0.13% to 0.15% lies in the top ten. Sequenced material: naive CD4+ T cells sorted from blood. Subset meaning: CD45RA+ positively selected. The receptors come from a man younger than 30 in good health.

The CDR3 sequence: CASLQVPHEQYF. In nucleotides, the CDR3 is TGTGCTAGTCTCCAAGTCCCCCACGAGCAGTACTTC. The J gene is TRBJ2-7, the V gene TRBV7-7; D gene ambiguous. This CDR3 contains 12 residues. The germline V gene encodes CDR1 SSHAT and CDR2 FNYEAQ (reference sequence).

This chain links TRBV10-2 with TRBJ1-1; D perhaps matches TRBD1 (5 bases). V gave up 4 bases and J gave up 1 base, with 10 bases separating them. CDR3 length equals 14 residues. From germline, CDR1 is WSHSY and CDR2 SAAADI. The CDR3 reads CASSGRGTNTEAFF. The CDR3, as DNA: TGCGCCAGCAGTGGGAGGGGCACGAACACTGAAGCTTTCTTT.

For this clone: The same CDR3 also results from other DNA sequences found in this sample. The chain couples TRBV7-9 to TRBJ2-7; D might be TRBD2 (6 bases). CDR3 length: 14 amino acids. CDR1 and CDR2 from the germline V gene are SEHNR and FQNEAQ (reference sequence). The ends were cut back, 4 bases at V and 2 bases at J, with 12 bases in the middle. CDR3 nucleotide sequence: TGTGCCAGCAGCTCACTAGGAGGGACCTACGAGCAGTACTTC. It codes for CASSSLGGTYEQYF.

This chain joins TRBV6-5 and TRBJ1-4, with D unresolved. Per germline, CDR1 MNHEY and CDR2 SVGAGI. V lost 2 bases, J lost 4 bases, and 14 bases lay in between. This CDR3 comprises 16 residues. This CDR3 reads CASSYRTGGINEKLFF. The CDR3 coding sequence is TGTGCCAGCAGTTACCGAACCGGAGGGATTAATGAAAAACTGTTTTTT.

The chain has TRBV27 and TRBJ2-2, with D possibly being TRBD1 (6 bases). Germline values: CDR1 MNHEY, CDR2 SMNVEV (reference sequence). Trimming took 2 bases from V and 5 from J, leaving 12 bases between them. The CDR3 length is 15 residues. The CDR3 is CASSLKGGWTGELFF. The CDR3 coding sequence is TGTGCCAGCAGTTTAAAAGGGGGATGGACCGGGGAGCTGTTTTTT.

J is TRBJ2-1 and V is TRBV6-6; D may be TRBD1 (5 bases). Germline V lookup: CDR1 MNHNY, CDR2 SVGAGI (reference sequence). The germline V and J ends were trimmed by 5 bases and 7 bases, with 9 bases remaining between them. This CDR3 has 12 residues. The CDR3 reads CASSPRENEQFF. The CDR3 DNA is TGTGCCAGCAGTCCCAGGGAAAATGAGCAGTTCTTC.

This chain uses TRBV18 with TRBJ2-7; D gene unclear. Germline V gene data show CDR1 as KGHSH and CDR2 as LQKENI. Trimming removed 0 bases at V and 9 bases at J, with 18 bases between. This CDR3 spans 15 amino acids. CDR3 nucleotide sequence: TGTGCCAGCTCACCACCGGCGTCGGCCTCCTCCGGGCAGTACTTC. This codes for CASSPPASASSGQYF.

The chain couples TRBV28 to TRBJ1-4; 10 bases match TRBD1. Germline V gene data show CDR1 as MDHEN and CDR2 as SYDVKM. V lost 4 bases, J lost 7 bases, and 9 bases stayed unmatched. The CDR3 loop spans 16 amino acids. CDR3 bases: TGTGCCAGCAGTTCGTATAGCCGGGACAGGGGTGAAAAACTGTTTTTT. Protein sequence: CASSSYSRDRGEKLFF.

In DNA, the CDR3 is TGTGCCAGCAGTTACGCAGAGGGTTACACCGGGGAGCTGTTTTTT. The encoded protein is CASSYAEGYTGELFF. The V call is TRBV6-5, the J call TRBJ2-2; D possibly corresponds to TRBD2 (5 bases). Germline V lookup: CDR1 MNHEY, CDR2 SVGAGI. The CDR3 covers 15 residues. Trimming stripped 2 bases from V and 3 bases from J, with 10 bases between.

The chain joins TRBV28 to TRBJ2-7; no firm D call. Germline CDR1 reads MDHEN; CDR2 reads SYDVKM. The CDR3 spans 14 residues. V lost 6 bases to trimming and J lost 2 bases, with 14 bases between them. CDR3 DNA sequence: TGTGCCAGCAGAGAAGCCGGGCTAACCTACGAGCAGTACTTC. Translating it yields CASREAGLTYEQYF.

A word on this clone: One end of the junction fails to match germline, which may point to a read error. The J gene is TRBJ2-7, the V gene TRBV7-7, with D maybe TRBD2 (9 bases). The CDR3 extends over 19 amino acids. Germline V gene lookup returns CDR1 SSHAT and CDR2 FNYEAQ (reference sequence). The CDR3 DNA reads TGTGCTAGCAGCTTCCTCCGGGACAGGAGGACTAGCGATACCTACGAGCAGTACTTC. Translation: CASSFLRDRRTSDTYEQYF.

The chain links TRBV7-9 to TRBJ1-4; TRBD1 matches 7 bases. Germline CDR1 and CDR2: SEHNR and FQNEAQ (reference sequence). This CDR3 comprises 18 residues. V lost 1 base and J lost 2; bases outside the gene matches: 10. As DNA, the CDR3 is TGTGCCAGCAGCTTAGTCACAGGGGCCCTCCTGACTAATGAAAAACTGTTTTTT. Protein: CASSLVTGALLTNEKLFF.

The J gene is TRBJ1-1, the V gene TRBV4-1; D is uncertain. Germline V gene sequence: CDR1 MGHRA, CDR2 YSYEKL. V was pared by 1 base and J by 11 bases, with 17 bases between. The CDR3 sequence is 14 residues long. The CDR3: CASSQVGSANTAFF. The CDR3 nucleotides are TGCGCCAGCAGCCAAGTTGGGTCAGCGAATACGGCTTTCTTT.

The V call is TRBV5-1, the J call TRBJ2-7; unclear D gene. Trimming cost V 0 bases and J 5 bases, with 9 bases left between them. Germline V CDR1 and CDR2: SGHRS, YFSETQ. The CDR3 runs 13 residues. The CDR3 DNA sequence: TGCGCCAGCAGCTTGGGGCAGAATAACGAGCAGTACTTC. Its translation: CASSLGQNNEQYF.